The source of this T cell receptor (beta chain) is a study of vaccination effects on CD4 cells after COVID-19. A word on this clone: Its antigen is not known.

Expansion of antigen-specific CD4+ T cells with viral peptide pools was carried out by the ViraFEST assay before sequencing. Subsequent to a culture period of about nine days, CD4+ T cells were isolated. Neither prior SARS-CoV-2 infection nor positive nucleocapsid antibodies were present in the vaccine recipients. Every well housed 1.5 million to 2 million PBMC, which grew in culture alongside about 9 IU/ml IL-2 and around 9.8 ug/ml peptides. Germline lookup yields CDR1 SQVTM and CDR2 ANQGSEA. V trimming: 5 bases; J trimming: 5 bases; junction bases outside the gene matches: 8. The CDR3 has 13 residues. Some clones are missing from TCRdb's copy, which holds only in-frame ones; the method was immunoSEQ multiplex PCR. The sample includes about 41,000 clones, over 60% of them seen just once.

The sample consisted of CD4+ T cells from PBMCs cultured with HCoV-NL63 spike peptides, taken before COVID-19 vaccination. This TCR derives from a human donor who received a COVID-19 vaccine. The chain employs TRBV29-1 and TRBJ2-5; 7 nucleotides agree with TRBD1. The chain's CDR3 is CSVMGRGSETQYF. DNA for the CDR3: TGCAGCGTTATGGGCAGGGGGAGTGAGACCCAGTACTTC.